This passage covers 28 T cell receptor beta chains from one sample sequenced in a study of CD8 T cells in ankylosing spondylitis. TCRdb used MiXCR to reprocess the 5' RACE reads, holding one entry per CDR3 protein. The table has roughly 42,000 distinct CDR3 sequences, 2.7% seen once. Material for sequencing was blood, either unsorted or a sorted T cell fraction (not recorded which). The receptors derive from a male donor with ankylosing spondylitis or in good health (not recorded which).

This clonotype appeared many times. The chain employs TRBV9 and TRBJ2-6; D not resolved. The V end was cut by 0 bases, the J end by 4 bases, with 2 bases between. Germline CDR1 SGDLS, CDR2 YYNGEE. The CDR3 is 13 amino acids. The CDR3 here is CASSVEGANVLTF. The CDR3 DNA reads TGTGCCAGCAGCGTAGAAGGGGCCAACGTCCTGACTTTC.

This clonotype was recorded many times. This sequence joins TRBV9 and TRBJ2-3; maybe TRBD2 (6 bases). The CDR3 loop spans 15 amino acids. Trimming removed 3 bases at V and 6 bases at J, with 17 bases between. Germline CDR1 is SGDLS and CDR2 is YYNGEE. In DNA, the CDR3 is TGTGCCAGCAGCGCCGGGACTTCGGGCGGGGATACGCAGTATTTT. It encodes CASSAGTSGGDTQYF.

This clonotype appeared many times. J is TRBJ2-3 and V is TRBV9; D call uncertain. Germline V lookup: CDR1 SGDLS, CDR2 YYNGEE. The V and J ends lost 0 bases and 4 bases respectively, with 9 bases between them. CDR3 length: 14 residues. CDR3 amino acids: CASSVEWGADTQYF. CDR3 in DNA: TGTGCCAGCAGCGTAGAGTGGGGTGCAGATACGCAGTATTTT.

This clonotype was recorded many times. The chain carries TRBV9 and TRBJ2-5; a weak D match, TRBD2 (6 bases). V was cut by 3 bases and J by 0 bases, with 12 bases left in between. Germline V gene sequence: CDR1 SGDLS, CDR2 YYNGEE. The CDR3 extends over 15 amino acids. In DNA, the CDR3 is TGTGCCAGCAGCGAGGGAGGCTTGTACCAAGAGACCCAGTACTTC. It translates to CASSEGGLYQETQYF.

This clonotype was detected many times. This chain's CDR3 is CASSTGQAADTQYF. In DNA form, the CDR3 reads TGTGCCAGCAGCACGGGACAGGCGGCAGATACGCAGTATTTT. The chain joins TRBV9 to TRBJ2-3; 8 bases are shared with TRBD1. The germline CDR1 and CDR2 sequences are SGDLS and YYNGEE. V dropped 4 bases and J dropped 4; count of bases not matched to a gene: 5. The CDR3 is made up of 14 amino acids.

This clonotype was detected ten times or more. This chain joins TRBV9 and TRBJ2-1, with 15 bases identical to TRBD2. J gave up 6 bases and V 0 bases, and 4 bases lay outside the gene matches. Germline loops: CDR1 SGDLS, CDR2 YYNGEE. This CDR3 comprises 17 residues. The CDR3 here is CASSVGTSGGARNEQFF. The CDR3 DNA follows: TGTGCCAGCAGCGTAGGGACTAGCGGGGGGGCGCGCAATGAGCAGTTCTTC.

This clonotype has a count of ten or more. The chain couples TRBV9 to TRBJ2-3; 13 bases fit TRBD2. Germline V gives CDR1 SGDLS, CDR2 YYNGEE. The CDR3 loop spans 16 amino acids. J was trimmed by 6 bases and V by 5 bases; bases with no gene match: 9. CDR3 coding DNA: TGTGCCAGCAGAACTACTAGCGGGAGGGCCCCGGATACGCAGTATTTT. It specifies CASRTTSGRAPDTQYF. The whole variable domain, filled in from reference TRBV9 and TRBJ2-3, reads DSGVTQTPKHLITATGQRVTLRCSPRSGDLSVYWYQQSLDQGLQFLIQYYNGEERAKGNILERFSAQQFPDLHSELNLSSLELGDSALYFCASRTTSGRAPDTQYFGPGTRLTVL.

This clonotype appeared many times. V gene TRBV9 combines with J gene TRBJ2-1; 14 bases agree with TRBD2. Looked up from germline, CDR1 is SGDLS and CDR2 is YYNGEE. This CDR3 is built from 16 residues. The V and J ends lost 4 bases and 10 bases, in that order; junction bases with no gene match: 10. The chain's CDR3 is CASSPRLAGGPREQFF. As DNA, the CDR3 is TGTGCCAGCAGCCCCCGACTAGCGGGAGGGCCGAGGGAGCAGTTCTTC.

There are many counts of this clonotype. The rearrangement uses TRBV9 and TRBJ2-2; 8 nucleotides agree with TRBD2. Germline CDR1 and CDR2: SGDLS and YYNGEE. The CDR3 is 15 amino acids. The ends lost 8 bases at V and 1 base at J; junction bases unmatched: 7. The CDR3 bases are TGTGCCAGTATGCCGACTAGCGAGAACACCGGGGAGCTGTTTTTT. This gives the protein CASMPTSENTGELFF.

This clonotype showed up many times. The chain joins TRBV9 to TRBJ2-3; D tentatively reads TRBD1 or TRBD2 (7 bases each). The CDR3 is 16 residues long. Per the germline V gene, CDR1 is SGDLS and CDR2 is YYNGEE. The V end was cut by 4 bases, the J end by 2 bases, with 17 bases between. CDR3 nucleotide sequence: TGTGCCAGCAGCCCACGGGGGGACAGCGACACAGATACGCAGTATTTT. This sequence encodes CASSPRGDSDTDTQYF.

At least ten counts were recorded for this clonotype. V is TRBV9 and J is TRBJ1-1; no firm D call. This CDR3 has 14 amino acids. Germline CDR1 is SGDLS and CDR2 is YYNGEE. The V end was cut by 0 bases, the J end by 5 bases, with 11 bases between. CDR3 coding DNA: TGTGCCAGCAGCGTAGAGTTTGGGGAAACTGAAGCTTTCTTT. This sequence encodes CASSVEFGETEAFF.

This clonotype was seen many times. The V and J genes are TRBV9 and TRBJ2-3; D remains ambiguous. The CDR3 runs 14 residues. Germline CDR1 SGDLS, CDR2 YYNGEE. Deletions cut 0 bases from V and 0 bases from J, with 5 bases between. DNA for the CDR3: TGTGCCAGCAGCGTAGCAACTAGCACAGATACGCAGTATTTT. Residues: CASSVATSTDTQYF.

DNA of the CDR3: TGTGCCAGCAGCGTAGTGGCAGGGGGGTTTGTAGACACCGGGGAGCTGTTTTTT. This codes for CASSVVAGGFVDTGELFF. The chain is built from TRBV9 and TRBJ2-2; D might be TRBD1 (7 bases). The CDR3 has 18 residues. Germline CDR1 is SGDLS and CDR2 is YYNGEE. V gave up 0 bases and J gave up 3 bases, with 18 bases separating them.

This clonotype showed up many times. This chain joins TRBV11-2 and TRBJ1-5, with TRBD1 matching 7 bases. V trimming: 3 bases; J trimming: 6 bases; junction bases outside the gene matches: 11. Per the germline V gene, CDR1 is SGHAT and CDR2 is FQNNGV. There are 16 residues in the CDR3. The CDR3: CASSFRTNRGGQPQHF. The CDR3 DNA follows: TGTGCCAGCAGCTTTCGGACGAACAGGGGAGGTCAGCCCCAGCATTTT.

This clonotype is medium-sized. The V gene is TRBV9, the J gene TRBJ2-4, with unresolved D. Trimming pared 0 bases from V and 0 bases from J, leaving 10 bases between. The germline V gene encodes CDR1 SGDLS and CDR2 YYNGEE. There are 16 residues in the CDR3. The CDR3, as DNA: TGTGCCAGCAGCGTAGACCACCAGATAGCCAAAAACATTCAGTACTTC. Translated, it gives CASSVDHQIAKNIQYF.

This clonotype was counted at least ten times. The chain carries TRBV9 and TRBJ2-7, with 8 bases aligning to TRBD1. V shed 4 bases and J 4 bases; nucleotides not matched to a gene: 7. This CDR3 is 14 amino acids long. CDR1 is SGDLS, CDR2 YYNGEE, per germline. The CDR3 loop is CASSTGQGFYEQYF. The CDR3 nucleotides read TGTGCCAGCAGCACCGGACAGGGTTTTTACGAGCAGTACTTC.

This clonotype was seen repeatedly, ten times or more. The chain carries TRBV9 and TRBJ2-7; TRBD2 aligns across 14 bases. From germline, CDR1 is SGDLS and CDR2 YYNGEE. CDR3 length equals 15 residues. V lost 3 bases to trimming and J lost 6 bases; unmatched junction nucleotides: 5. CDR3 bases: TGTGCCAGCAGCGAGATGGGACTAGCGGGAGTCGAGCAGTACTTC. Translation gives CASSEMGLAGVEQYF.

This clonotype was observed many times. This sequence joins TRBV9 and TRBJ2-1, with a possible D match to TRBD2 (6 bases). The CDR3 has 18 amino acids. Trimming took off 0 bases at V and 0 bases at J, with 16 bases between the two ends. CDR1 and CDR2 (germline): SGDLS, YYNGEE. The CDR3 region is CASSVGGAGGSSYNEQFF. CDR3 in DNA: TGTGCCAGCAGCGTAGGAGGAGCGGGTGGGAGCTCCTACAATGAGCAGTTCTTC.

This clonotype has ten or more counts. The rearrangement uses TRBV9 and TRBJ2-5, with D perhaps assigned TRBD1 or TRBD2 (7 bases each). V was trimmed by 0 bases and J by 4 bases, leaving 13 bases between them. Germline V CDR1 and CDR2: SGDLS, YYNGEE. The CDR3 extends over 15 amino acids. CDR3 loop: CASSVGQGEGETQYF. The CDR3 DNA reads TGTGCCAGCAGCGTAGGGCAGGGGGAGGGAGAGACCCAGTACTTC.

This clonotype was observed at least ten times. This chain connects TRBV9 to TRBJ2-1, with 7 bases fitting TRBD1. This CDR3 has 14 amino acids. V shed 0 bases and J 4 bases; nucleotides not matched to a gene: 1. The germline CDR1 and CDR2 sequences are SGDLS and YYNGEE. The CDR3 DNA is TGTGCCAGCAGCGTAGGGGGACAGTACAATGAGCAGTTCTTC. Its translation is CASSVGGQYNEQFF.

This clonotype was seen repeatedly, ten times or more. J is TRBJ2-7 and V is TRBV9; perhaps TRBD2 as D (6 bases). Germline V gene data show CDR1 as SGDLS and CDR2 as YYNGEE. CDR3 size: 14 residues. V was cut by 4 bases and J by 0 bases, with 11 bases left in between. The CDR3, as DNA: TGTGCCAGCAGCCGGAGGGCGAGCTCCTACGAGCAGTACTTC. Its translation is CASSRRASSYEQYF.

This clonotype was detected ten times or more. V and J are TRBV9 and TRBJ2-2; D unresolved. The length of the CDR3 is 16 residues. From germline, CDR1 is SGDLS and CDR2 YYNGEE. V was shortened by 2 bases and J by 0 bases, with 11 bases between the two germline ends. The CDR3 nucleotides are TGTGCCAGCAGCGTGACTCTTCACGCGAACACCGGGGAGCTGTTTTTT. Translating gives CASSVTLHANTGELFF.

The sample holds many counts of this clonotype. The V call is TRBV9, the J call TRBJ2-6; no reliable D call. V lost 3 bases, J lost 2 bases, and 6 bases lay in between. The CDR3 sequence is 14 residues long. CDR1 and CDR2 (germline): SGDLS, YYNGEE. DNA of the CDR3: TGTGCCAGCAGCGACTACCCTGGGGCCAACGTCCTGACTTTC. This codes for CASSDYPGANVLTF.

This clonotype has at least ten counts. The chain is built from TRBV9 and TRBJ2-5; 7 bases fit TRBD2. The length of the CDR3 is 15 residues. Germline CDR1 SGDLS, CDR2 YYNGEE. V shed 4 bases, J shed 6 bases, and the junction held 12 bases outside the gene matches. This CDR3 reads CASSPMGREFKTQYF. The CDR3 nucleotides read TGTGCCAGCAGCCCAATGGGGCGGGAGTTTAAGACCCAGTACTTC.

This clonotype has ten or more counts. This chain links TRBV9 with TRBJ2-2; D ambiguous. Trimming pared 3 bases from V and 2 bases from J, leaving 8 bases between. The CDR3 runs to 14 residues. In germline, CDR1 is SGDLS, CDR2 YYNGEE. CDR3 nucleotides: TGTGCCAGCAGCGAGTCTACCAACACCGGGGAGCTGTTTTTT. This codes for CASSESTNTGELFF.

The table lists this clonotype with many counts. CDR3 region: CASSVISFTGQYF. The CDR3 nucleotides read TGTGCCAGCAGCGTAATTTCTTTTACGGGGCAGTATTTT. This chain connects TRBV9 to TRBJ2-3; unclear D gene. The CDR3 has 13 amino acids. V was trimmed by 1 base and J by 11 bases, leaving 14 bases between them. Germline V CDR1 and CDR2: SGDLS, YYNGEE.

This clonotype was observed many times. The rearrangement joins TRBV9 to TRBJ2-5; 10 positions agree with TRBD2. With V trimmed by 2 bases and J by 0 bases, 4 bases remained unmatched. CDR3 size: 16 residues. Per germline, CDR1 SGDLS and CDR2 YYNGEE. Here the CDR3 DNA reads TGTGCCAGCAGCGTGGGAGCGGGAGGGTACCAAGAGACCCAGTACTTC. Translated: CASSVGAGGYQETQYF.

This clonotype was picked up many times. The chain recombines TRBV9 with TRBJ1-5; D is unresolved. The length of the CDR3 is 17 residues. With 2 bases removed from V and 3 bases from J, the gap between germline ends came to 18 bases. The V gene's germline CDR1 is SGDLS and CDR2 YYNGEE. The CDR3, as DNA: TGTGCCAGCAGCGTGGCAGCTGAGTACGAGGACAATCAGCCCCAGCATTTT. Translated, it gives CASSVAAEYEDNQPQHF.